The sequence of this T cell receptor (beta chain) was determined in a study of T cell responses to AZD1222 COVID-19 vaccine. The study's findings and limits: Baseline serology detected seropositivity in only 6 or 7 AZD1222 recipients. Close to half of all spike-specific TCRs reportedly target regions of the variants that are unmutated. Donors in the cohort were predominantly white British and more often female, and clonal diversity was possibly underestimated. Spike-specific TCR repertoires showed rising breadth and depth after two AZD1222 doses.

The CDR3 consists of 13 residues. The V gene lost 2 bases and the J gene lost 1 base, with 6 bases spanning the gap. CDR1 and CDR2 from the germline V gene are MNHEY and SVGAGI. Only in-frame clones appear in the TCRdb table, and some are missing; sequencing was by immunoSEQ multiplex PCR. The sample gives tens of thousands of clones, 80% to 90% of which show up once; roughly 5.6% is in the top ten. Concerning this clone: Its specificity is not known. Within the sample, other DNA sequences also encode this same CDR3.

The chain carries TRBV6-5 and TRBJ2-7; D might be TRBD1 or TRBD2, each matching 5 bases. The source of this sequence is an adult in good health. Sequencing used peripheral blood, obtained on day 0 of AZD1222 vaccination. The CDR3 spells CASSYGGSYEQYF. CDR3 coding DNA: TGTGCCAGCAGTTACGGGGGATCCTACGAGCAGTACTTC.